The source of this TCR beta chain is a study of T cell responses to AZD1222 COVID-19 vaccine. Points from the study as a whole: Receipt of two AZD1222 doses was followed by a rise in Spike-specific TCR breadth and depth. Seropositive AZD1222 recipients at baseline numbered only five or six. The reported proportion of spike-specific TCRs targeting unmutated variant regions was nearly half.

The analysis combined second doses at about 4 or about 12 weeks. As for this clone: Its antigen is unknown.

Repertoires were generated with immunoSEQ multiplex PCR, while TCRdb's copy carries only in-frame clones and drops some. The sample yields fewer than 150,000 clones, roughly nine tenths seen once. Germline CDR1 reads LNHDA; CDR2 reads SQIVND (reference sequence). The CDR3 loop spans 14 amino acids. J gave up 5 bases and V 9 bases, and 11 bases lay outside the gene matches. The sequence came from an adult who received the AZD1222 COVID-19 vaccine. The sample here was peripheral blood, taken 28 days after the second AZD1222 dose. The gene calls are TRBV19 and TRBJ2-3; 7 bases are shared with TRBD2. The DNA of the CDR3 is TGTGCCAGCCGGGGGGAGGGCCGTGGAGATACGCAGTATTTT. It yields the protein CASRGEGRGDTQYF.